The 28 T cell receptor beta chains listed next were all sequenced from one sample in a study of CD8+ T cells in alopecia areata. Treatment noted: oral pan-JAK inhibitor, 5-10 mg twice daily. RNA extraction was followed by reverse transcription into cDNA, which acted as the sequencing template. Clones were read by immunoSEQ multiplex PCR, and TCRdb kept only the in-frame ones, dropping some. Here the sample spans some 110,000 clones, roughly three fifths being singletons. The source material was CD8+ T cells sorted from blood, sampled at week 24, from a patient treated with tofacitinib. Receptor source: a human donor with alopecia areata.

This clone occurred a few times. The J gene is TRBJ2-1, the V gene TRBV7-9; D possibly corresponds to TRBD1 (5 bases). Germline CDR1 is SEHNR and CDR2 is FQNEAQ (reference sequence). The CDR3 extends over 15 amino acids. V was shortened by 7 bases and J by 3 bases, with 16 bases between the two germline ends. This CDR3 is CASTQTESYYNEQFF. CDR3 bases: TGTGCCAGCACCCAGACAGAGAGCTACTACAATGAGCAGTTCTTC.

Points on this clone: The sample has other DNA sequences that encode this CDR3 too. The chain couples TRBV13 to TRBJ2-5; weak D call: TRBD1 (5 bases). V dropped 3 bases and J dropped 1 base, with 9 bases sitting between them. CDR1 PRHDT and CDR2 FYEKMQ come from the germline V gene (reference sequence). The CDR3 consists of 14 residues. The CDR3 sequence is CASSFDRAQETQYF. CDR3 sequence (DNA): TGTGCCAGCAGCTTTGACAGAGCCCAAGAGACCCAGTACTTC.

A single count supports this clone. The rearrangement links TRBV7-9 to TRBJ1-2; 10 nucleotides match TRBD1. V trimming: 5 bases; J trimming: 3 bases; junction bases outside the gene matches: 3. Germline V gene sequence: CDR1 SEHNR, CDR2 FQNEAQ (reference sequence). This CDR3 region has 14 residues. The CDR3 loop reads CASSMTGGDYGYTF. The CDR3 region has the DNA TGTGCCAGCAGCATGACAGGGGGCGACTATGGCTACACCTTC.

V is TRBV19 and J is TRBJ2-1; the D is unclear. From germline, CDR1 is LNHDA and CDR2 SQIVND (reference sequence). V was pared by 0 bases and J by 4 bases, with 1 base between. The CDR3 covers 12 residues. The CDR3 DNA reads TGTGCCAGTAGTATAGAGTACAATGAGCAGTTCTTC. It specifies CASSIEYNEQFF.

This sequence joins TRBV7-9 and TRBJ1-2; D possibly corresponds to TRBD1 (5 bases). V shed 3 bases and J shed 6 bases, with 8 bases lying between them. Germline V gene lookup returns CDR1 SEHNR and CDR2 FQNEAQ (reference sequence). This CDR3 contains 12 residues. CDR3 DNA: TGTGCCAGCAGCTTTGGACAAGATGGCTACACCTTC. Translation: CASSFGQDGYTF. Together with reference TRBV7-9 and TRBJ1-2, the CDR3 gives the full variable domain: DTGVSQNPRHKITKRGQNVTFRCDPISEHNRLYWYRQTLGQGPEFLTYFQNEAQLEKSRLLSDRFSAERPKGSFSTLEIQRTEQGDSAMYLCASSFGQDGYTFGSGTRLTVV.

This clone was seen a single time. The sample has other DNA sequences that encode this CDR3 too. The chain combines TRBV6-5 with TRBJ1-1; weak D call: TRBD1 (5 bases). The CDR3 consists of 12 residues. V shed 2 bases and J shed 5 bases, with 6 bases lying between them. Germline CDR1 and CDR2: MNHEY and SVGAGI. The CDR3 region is CASSYGGTEAFF. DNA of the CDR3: TGTGCCAGCAGTTACGGGGGGACTGAAGCTTTCTTT.

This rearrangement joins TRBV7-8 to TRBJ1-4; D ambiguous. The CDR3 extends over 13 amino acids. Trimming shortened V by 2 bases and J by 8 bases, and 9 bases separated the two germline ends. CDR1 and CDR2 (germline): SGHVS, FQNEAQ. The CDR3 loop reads CASSLMPEEKLFF. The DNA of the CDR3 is TGTGCCAGCAGCTTAATGCCAGAAGAAAAACTGTTTTTT.

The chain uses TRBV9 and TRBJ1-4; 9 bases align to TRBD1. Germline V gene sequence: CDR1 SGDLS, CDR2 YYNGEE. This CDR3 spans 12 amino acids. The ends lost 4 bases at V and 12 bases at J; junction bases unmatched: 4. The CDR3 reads CASSRDRDQLFF. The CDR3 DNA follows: TGTGCCAGCAGCAGGGACAGGGACCAACTGTTTTTT.

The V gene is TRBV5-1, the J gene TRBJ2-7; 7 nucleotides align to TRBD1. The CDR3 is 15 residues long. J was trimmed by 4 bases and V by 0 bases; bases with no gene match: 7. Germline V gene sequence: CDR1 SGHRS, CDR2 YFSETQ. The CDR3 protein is CASSLDQGVLYEQYF. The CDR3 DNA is TGCGCCAGCAGCTTGGACCAGGGGGTCCTTTACGAGCAGTACTTC. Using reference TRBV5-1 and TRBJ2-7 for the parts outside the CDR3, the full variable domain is KAGVTQTPRYLIKTRGQQVTLSCSPISGHRSVSWYQQTPGQGLQFLFEYFSETQRNKGNFPGRFSGRQFSNSRSEMNVSTLELGDSALYLCASSLDQGVLYEQYFGPGTRLTVT.

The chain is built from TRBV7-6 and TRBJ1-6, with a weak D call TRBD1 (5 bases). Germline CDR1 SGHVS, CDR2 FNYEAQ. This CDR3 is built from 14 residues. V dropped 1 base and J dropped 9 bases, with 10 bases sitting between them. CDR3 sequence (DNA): TGTGCCAGCAGCTTAGGAGGGGCTGGTTCACCCCTCCACTTT. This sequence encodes CASSLGGAGSPLHF. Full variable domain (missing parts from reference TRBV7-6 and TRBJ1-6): GAGVSQSPRYKVTKRGQDVALRCDPISGHVSLYWYRQALGQGPEFLTYFNYEAQQDKSGLPNDRFSAERPEGSISTLTIQRTEQRDSAMYRCASSLGGAGSPLHFGNGTRLTVT.

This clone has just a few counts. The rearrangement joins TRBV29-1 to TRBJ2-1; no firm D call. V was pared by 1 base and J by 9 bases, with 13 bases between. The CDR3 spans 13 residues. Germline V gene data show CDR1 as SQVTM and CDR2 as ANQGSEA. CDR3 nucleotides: TGCAGCGTTGAAGGGACCGCTTTAGGTGAGCAGTTCTTC. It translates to CSVEGTALGEQFF.

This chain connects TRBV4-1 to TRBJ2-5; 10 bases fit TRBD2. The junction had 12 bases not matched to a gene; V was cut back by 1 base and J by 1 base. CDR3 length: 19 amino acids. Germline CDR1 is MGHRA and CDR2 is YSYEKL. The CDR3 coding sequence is TGCGCCAGCAGCCAAGTACTAGCGGGGACTAAGCTGCTCCAAGAGACCCAGTACTTC. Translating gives CASSQVLAGTKLLQETQYF.

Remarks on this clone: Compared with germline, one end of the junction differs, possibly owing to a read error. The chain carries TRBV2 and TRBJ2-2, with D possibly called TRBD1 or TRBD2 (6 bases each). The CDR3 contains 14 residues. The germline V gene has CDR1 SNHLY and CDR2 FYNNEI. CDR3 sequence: CANSRGRGTGELFF. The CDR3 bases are TGTGCCAACAGTCGGGGGCGCGGCACCGGGGAGCTGTTTTTT.

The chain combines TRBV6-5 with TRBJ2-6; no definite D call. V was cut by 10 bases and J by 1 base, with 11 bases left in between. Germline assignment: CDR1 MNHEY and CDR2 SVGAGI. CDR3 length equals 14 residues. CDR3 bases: TGTGCCATCAAACCTGAATCTGGGGCCAACGTCCTGACTTTC. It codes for CAIKPESGANVLTF.

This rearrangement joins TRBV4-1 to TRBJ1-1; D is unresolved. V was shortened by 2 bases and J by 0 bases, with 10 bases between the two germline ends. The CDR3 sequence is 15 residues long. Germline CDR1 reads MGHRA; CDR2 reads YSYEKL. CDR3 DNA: TGCGCCAGCAGCCAATATGGAGGGTTGAACACTGAAGCTTTCTTT. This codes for CASSQYGGLNTEAFF.

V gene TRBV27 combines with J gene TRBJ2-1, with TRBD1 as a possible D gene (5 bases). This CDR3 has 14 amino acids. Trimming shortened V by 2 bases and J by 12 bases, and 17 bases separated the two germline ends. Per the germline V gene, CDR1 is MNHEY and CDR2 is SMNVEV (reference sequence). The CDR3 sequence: CASSLVSRAPGQFF. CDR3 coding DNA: TGTGCCAGCAGTTTAGTATCCAGGGCACCGGGGCAGTTCTTC.

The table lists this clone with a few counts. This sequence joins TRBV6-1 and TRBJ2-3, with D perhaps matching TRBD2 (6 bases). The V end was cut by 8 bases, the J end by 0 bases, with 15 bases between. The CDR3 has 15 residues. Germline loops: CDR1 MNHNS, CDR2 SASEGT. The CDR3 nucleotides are TGTGCCAGCGAGGCAGGGAGGTGGAGCACAGATACGCAGTATTTT. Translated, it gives CASEAGRWSTDTQYF.

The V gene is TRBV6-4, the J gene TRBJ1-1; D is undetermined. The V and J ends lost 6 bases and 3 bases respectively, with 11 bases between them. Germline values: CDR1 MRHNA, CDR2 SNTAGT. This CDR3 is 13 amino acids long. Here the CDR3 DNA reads TGTGCCAGCAGGGAGACGGCTCACACTGAAGCTTTCTTT. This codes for CASRETAHTEAFF.

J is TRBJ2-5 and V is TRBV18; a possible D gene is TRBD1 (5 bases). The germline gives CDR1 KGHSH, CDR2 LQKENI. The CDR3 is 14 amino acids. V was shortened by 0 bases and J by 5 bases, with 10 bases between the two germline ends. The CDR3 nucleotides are TGTGCCAGCTCACCACCGCAGGGAAGGGAGACCCAGTACTTC. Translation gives CASSPPQGRETQYF.

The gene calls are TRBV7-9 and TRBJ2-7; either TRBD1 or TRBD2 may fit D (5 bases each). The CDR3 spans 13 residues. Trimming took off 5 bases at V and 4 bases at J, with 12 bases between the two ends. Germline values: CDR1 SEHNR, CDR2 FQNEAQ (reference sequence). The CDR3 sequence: CASSPTGAYEQYF. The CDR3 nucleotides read TGTGCCAGCAGCCCCACCGGGGCTTACGAGCAGTACTTC.

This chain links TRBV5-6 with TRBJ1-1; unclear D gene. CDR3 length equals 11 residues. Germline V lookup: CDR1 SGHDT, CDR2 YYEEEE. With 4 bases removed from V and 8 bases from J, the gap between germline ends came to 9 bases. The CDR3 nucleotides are TGTGCCAGCAGCAGAGTCGACGAAGCTTTCTTT. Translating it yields CASSRVDEAFF.

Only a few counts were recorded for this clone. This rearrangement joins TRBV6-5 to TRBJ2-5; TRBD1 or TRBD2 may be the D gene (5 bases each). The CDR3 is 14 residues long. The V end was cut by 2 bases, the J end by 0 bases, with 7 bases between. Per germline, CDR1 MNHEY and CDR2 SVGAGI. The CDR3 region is CASSYMGDQETQYF. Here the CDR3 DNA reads TGTGCCAGCAGTTACATGGGGGACCAAGAGACCCAGTACTTC.

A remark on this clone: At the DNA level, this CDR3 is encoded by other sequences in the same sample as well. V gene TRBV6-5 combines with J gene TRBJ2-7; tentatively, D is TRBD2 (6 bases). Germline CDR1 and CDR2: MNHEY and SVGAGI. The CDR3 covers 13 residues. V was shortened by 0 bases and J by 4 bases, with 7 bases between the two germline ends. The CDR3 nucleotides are TGTGCCAGCAGTTACTCGGAGGGTTACGAGCAGTACTTC. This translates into CASSYSEGYEQYF.

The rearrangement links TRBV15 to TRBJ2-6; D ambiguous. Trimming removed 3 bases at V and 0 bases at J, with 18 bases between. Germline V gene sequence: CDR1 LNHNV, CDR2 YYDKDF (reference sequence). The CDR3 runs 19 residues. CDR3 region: CATSRDRQNLISGANVLTF. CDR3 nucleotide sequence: TGTGCCACCAGCAGGGATAGACAAAACCTTATCTCTGGGGCCAACGTCCTGACTTTC. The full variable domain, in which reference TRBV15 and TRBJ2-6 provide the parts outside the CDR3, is DAMVIQNPRYQVTQFGKPVTLSCSQTLNHNVMYWYQQKSSQAPKLLFHYYDKDFNNEADTPDNFQSRRPNTSFCFLDIRSPGLGDTAMYLCATSRDRQNLISGANVLTFGAGSRLTVL.

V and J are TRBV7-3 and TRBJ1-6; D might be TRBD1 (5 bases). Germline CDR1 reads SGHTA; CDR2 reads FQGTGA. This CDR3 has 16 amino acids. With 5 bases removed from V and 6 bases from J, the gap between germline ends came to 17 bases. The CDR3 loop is CASSQEPQGPNSPLHF. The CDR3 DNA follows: TGTGCCAGCAGCCAGGAGCCCCAGGGACCTAATTCACCCCTCCACTTT.

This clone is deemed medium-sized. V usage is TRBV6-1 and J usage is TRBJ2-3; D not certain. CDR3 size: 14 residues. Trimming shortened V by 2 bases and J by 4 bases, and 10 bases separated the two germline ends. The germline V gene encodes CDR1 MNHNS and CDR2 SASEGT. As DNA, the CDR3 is TGTGCCAGCAGTGAAAACCGCGGCGCAGATACGCAGTATTTT. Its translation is CASSENRGADTQYF.

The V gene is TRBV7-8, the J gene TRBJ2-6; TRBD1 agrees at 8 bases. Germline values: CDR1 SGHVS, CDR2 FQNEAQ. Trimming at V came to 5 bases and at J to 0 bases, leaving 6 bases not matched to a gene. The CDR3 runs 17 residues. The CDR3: CASSRDRFSSGANVLTF. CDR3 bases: TGTGCCAGCAGCCGGGACAGGTTCAGCTCTGGGGCCAACGTCCTGACTTTC.

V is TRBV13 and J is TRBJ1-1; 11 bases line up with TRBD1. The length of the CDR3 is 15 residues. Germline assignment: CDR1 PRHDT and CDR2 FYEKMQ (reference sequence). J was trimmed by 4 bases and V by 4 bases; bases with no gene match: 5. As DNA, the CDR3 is TGTGCCAGCAGCTCGTCCGGGACAGGGGGCACTGAAGCTTTCTTT. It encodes CASSSSGTGGTEAFF. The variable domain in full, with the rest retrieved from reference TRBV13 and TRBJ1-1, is AAGVIQSPRHLIKEKRETATLKCYPIPRHDTVYWYQQGPGQDPQFLISFYEKMQSDKGSIPDRFSAQQFSDYHSELNMSSLELGDSALYFCASSSSGTGGTEAFFGQGTRLTVV.